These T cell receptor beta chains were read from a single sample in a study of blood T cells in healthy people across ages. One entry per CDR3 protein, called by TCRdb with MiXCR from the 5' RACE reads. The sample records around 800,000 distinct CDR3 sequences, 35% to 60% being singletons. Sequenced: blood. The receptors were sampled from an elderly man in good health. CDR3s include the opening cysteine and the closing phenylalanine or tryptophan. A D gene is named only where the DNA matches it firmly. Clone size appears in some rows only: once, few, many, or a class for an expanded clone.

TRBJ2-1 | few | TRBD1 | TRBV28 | CASSTLGQGNWDEQFF | TGTGCCAGCAGCACCCTTGGACAGGGGAACTGGGATGAGCAGTTCTTC
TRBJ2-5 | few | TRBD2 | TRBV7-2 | CASSLATGLAGGETQYF | TGTGCCAGCAGCTTAGCGACGGGACTAGCGGGAGGAGAGACCCAGTACTTC
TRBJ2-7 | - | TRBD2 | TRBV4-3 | CASSHDPQGGYEQYF | TGCGCCAGCAGCCATGATCCCCAGGGAGGGTACGAGCAGTACTTC
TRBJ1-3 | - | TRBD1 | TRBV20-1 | CSARGQGGGNTIYF | TGCAGTGCTAGGGGACAGGGCGGGGGAAACACCATATATTTT
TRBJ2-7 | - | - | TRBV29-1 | CSVSTRTYNEQYF | TGCAGCGTCTCGACACGAACCTACAATGAGCAGTACTTC
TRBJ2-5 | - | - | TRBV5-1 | CASSFSNGAETQYF | TGCGCCAGCAGCTTTTCTAACGGGGCTGAGACCCAGTACTTC
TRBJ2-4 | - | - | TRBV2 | CASSDALAENIQYF | TGTGCCAGCAGTGATGCTCTAGCAGAAAACATTCAGTACTTC
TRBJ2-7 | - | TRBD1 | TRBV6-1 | CASSASPGQGTGEQYF | TGTGCCAGCAGTGCGTCACCGGGACAGGGGACGGGCGAGCAGTACTTC
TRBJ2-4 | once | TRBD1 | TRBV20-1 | CSARDFRGQGNIQYF | TGCAGTGCTAGAGATTTTAGAGGACAGGGAAACATTCAGTACTTC
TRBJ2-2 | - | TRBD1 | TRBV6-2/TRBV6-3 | CASSYDRGRSVSTGELFF | TGTGCCAGCAGTTACGACAGGGGGCGATCGGTTAGCACCGGGGAGCTGTTTTTT
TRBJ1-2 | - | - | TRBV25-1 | CASSDFGGYTF | TGTGCCAGCAGTGATTTTGGTGGCTACACCTTC
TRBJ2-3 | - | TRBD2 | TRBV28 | CASSLRTSGKDTQYF | TGTGCCAGCAGTTTAAGGACTAGCGGGAAAGATACGCAGTATTTT
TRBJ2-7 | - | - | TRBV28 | CASSLQIHSYEQYF | TGTGCCAGCAGTTTACAGATCCACTCCTACGAGCAGTACTTC
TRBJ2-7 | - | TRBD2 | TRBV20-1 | CSASGRTVRRQYF | TGCAGTGCTAGCGGGAGGACGGTCCGAAGGCAGTACTTC
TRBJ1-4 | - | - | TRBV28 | CASSFPTEGQSGKLFF | TGTGCCAGCAGTTTCCCAACGGAGGGTCAGAGTGGAAAACTGTTTTTT
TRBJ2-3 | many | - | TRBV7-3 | CASSPHSTDTQYF | TGTGCCAGCAGCCCTCACAGCACAGATACGCAGTATTTT
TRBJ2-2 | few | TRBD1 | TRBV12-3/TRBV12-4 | CASTWTGVTGELFF | TGTGCCAGCACCTGGACAGGGGTGACCGGGGAGCTGTTTTTT
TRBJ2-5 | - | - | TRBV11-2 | CASSAFGDAVLETQYF | TGTGCCAGCAGCGCCTTCGGGGATGCGGTATTAGAGACCCAGTACTTC
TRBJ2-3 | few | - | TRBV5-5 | CASSDPGGTDTQYF | TGTGCCAGCAGCGACCCAGGGGGCACAGATACGCAGTATTTT
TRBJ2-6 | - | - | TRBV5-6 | CASTTRVSGANVQTF | TGTGCCAGCACCACCAGGGTCTCTGGGGCCAACGTCCAGACTTTC
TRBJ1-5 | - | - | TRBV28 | CASSIHSDQPQHF | TGTGCCAGCAGTATCCATAGCGATCAGCCCCAGCATTTT
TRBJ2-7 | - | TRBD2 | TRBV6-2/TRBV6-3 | CATGTSGYEQYF | TGTGCCACAGGGACTAGCGGGTACGAGCAGTACTTC
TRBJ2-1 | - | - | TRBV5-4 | CASSSRLDLYNEQFF | TGTGCCAGCAGCTCGCGACTAGATCTGTACAATGAGCAGTTCTTC
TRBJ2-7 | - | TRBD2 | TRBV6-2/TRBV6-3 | CASTLRGLAGLGSEQYF | TGTGCCAGCACCCTGAGGGGACTAGCGGGACTTGGGAGCGAGCAGTACTTC
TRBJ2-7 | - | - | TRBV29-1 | CSAATGRPYEQYF | TGCAGCGCAGCTACCGGGCGCCCCTACGAGCAGTACTTC
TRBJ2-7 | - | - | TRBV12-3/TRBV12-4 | CASSFGSFYEQYF | TGTGCCAGCAGTTTTGGTTCCTTCTACGAGCAGTACTTC
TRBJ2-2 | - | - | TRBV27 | CASSLQGPLSEELFF | TGTGCCAGCAGTTTGCAGGGACCCCTTTCGGAGGAGCTGTTTTTT
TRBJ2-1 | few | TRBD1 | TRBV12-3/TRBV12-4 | CASSSSGTGDYNEQFF | TGTGCCAGCAGTTCCTCCGGGACAGGGGACTACAATGAGCAGTTCTTC
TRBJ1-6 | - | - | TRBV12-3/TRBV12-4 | CASSLTRDSPLHF | TGTGCCAGCAGTTTAACCAGGGACTCACCCCTCCACTTT
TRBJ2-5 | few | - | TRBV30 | CAWSLGGSQETQYF | TGTGCCTGGAGTCTAGGGGGTAGTCAAGAGACCCAGTACTTC
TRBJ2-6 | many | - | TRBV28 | CASRRGGSSGANVLTF | TGTGCCAGCCGAAGAGGAGGGAGCTCTGGGGCCAACGTCCTGACTTTC
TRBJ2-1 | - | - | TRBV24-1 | CATRNRNEQFF | TGCGCCACCAGGAACAGGAATGAGCAGTTCTTC
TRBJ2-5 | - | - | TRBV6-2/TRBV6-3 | CASNPMGLEGTQYF | TGTGCCAGCAACCCGATGGGCCTTGAAGGAACCCAGTACTTC
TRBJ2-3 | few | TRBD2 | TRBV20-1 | CSASAAGQTDTQYF | TGCAGTGCTAGTGCAGCGGGGCAGACAGATACGCAGTATTTT
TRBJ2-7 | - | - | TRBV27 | CASSLHRSDSSYEQYF | TGTGCCAGCAGTCTCCACCGCAGCGACAGCTCCTACGAGCAGTACTTC
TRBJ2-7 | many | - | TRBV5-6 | CASSLKTRRGVYYEQYF | TGTGCCAGCAGCTTGAAGACTAGACGCGGCGTATACTACGAGCAGTACTTC
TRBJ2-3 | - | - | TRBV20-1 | CSARDWNFDTQYF | TGCAGTGCTAGAGATTGGAACTTTGATACGCAGTATTTT
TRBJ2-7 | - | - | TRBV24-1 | CATSDRSGGNEQYF | TGTGCCACCAGTGATAGATCAGGGGGGAATGAGCAGTACTTC
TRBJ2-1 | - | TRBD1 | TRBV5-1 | CASGPGQGGNEQFF | TGCGCCAGCGGCCCGGGACAGGGAGGCAATGAGCAGTTCTTC
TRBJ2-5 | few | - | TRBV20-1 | CSASPGVGETQYF | TGCAGCGCTAGTCCAGGGGTCGGAGAGACCCAGTACTTC
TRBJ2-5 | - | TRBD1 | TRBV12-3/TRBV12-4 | CASSFLRQGAKNEQYF | TGTGCCAGCAGTTTCCTGAGACAGGGCGCGAAAAATGAGCAGTACTTC
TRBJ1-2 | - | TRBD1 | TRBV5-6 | CASTLRWTGGNYGYTF | TGTGCCAGCACCCTGCGGTGGACAGGGGGGAACTATGGCTACACCTTC
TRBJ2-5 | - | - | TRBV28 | CASSYQGLEGETQYF | TGTGCCAGCAGTTATCAGGGGCTCGAGGGGGAGACCCAGTACTTC
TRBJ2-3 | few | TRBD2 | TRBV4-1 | CASSQDEAAGTDTQYF | TGCGCCAGCAGCCAAGATGAGGCAGCGGGGACAGATACGCAGTATTTT
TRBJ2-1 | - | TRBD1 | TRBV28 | CASSSVGTGEQFF | TGTGCCAGCAGTTCGGTGGGGACAGGCGAGCAGTTCTTC
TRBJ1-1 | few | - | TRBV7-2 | CASSPSFMNTEAFF | TGTGCCAGCAGCCCCAGTTTCATGAACACTGAAGCTTTCTTT
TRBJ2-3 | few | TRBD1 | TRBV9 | CASSPHRGRTDTQYF | TGTGCCAGCAGCCCACACAGGGGGAGGACAGATACGCAGTATTTT
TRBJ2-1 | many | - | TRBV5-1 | CASSLDGPGEGNEQFF | TGCGCCAGCAGCTTGGATGGGCCTGGTGAGGGCAATGAGCAGTTCTTC